The text below deals with one T cell receptor (beta chain). Its antigen remains unknown. Sequencing used immunoSEQ multiplex PCR; TCRdb keeps in-frame clones, though not all of them. This sample has 100,000 to 150,000 clones, with around 96% found just once. V was clipped by 10 bases and J by 4 bases; unmatched bases: 7. There are 13 residues in the CDR3. The germline V gene has CDR1 SNHLY and CDR2 FYNNEI. These data are taken from a study of cytomegalovirus exposure and HLA in healthy donors. General study results and limits: Researchers reported that a few CMV-associated chains were confirmed in vitro as CMV antigen-specific. The authors listed 180 or so TCR beta chains as cytomegalovirus-associated. High sensitivity and specificity were reportedly achieved when the classifier diagnosed cytomegalovirus status. It was found in a later analysis that first-cohort TCR clusters tended to co-occur in the approximately 130 validation repertoires.

The sample was PBMCs. The clonotype originates from a man in his late teens or twenties in good health and CMV-seronegative. The genes are TRBV2 and TRBJ2-3, with 8 bases aligning to TRBD1. CDR3 nucleotides: TGTGCCATCTCCCAGGGGGCTGCAGATACGCAGTATTTT. The encoded protein is CAISQGAADTQYF.